This T cell receptor (beta chain) was sequenced in a study of cytomegalovirus exposure and HLA in healthy donors. As for the study in general: In an early release, HLA-typed donors contributed approximately 82 million unique TCR sequences. Study-level results: It is likely that the observed cluster of highly shared sequence variants was a sequencing artifact. Data from an earlier analysis indicated that most TCR beta V segments were productive either about 90% or about 30% of the time.

The PCR employed 60 Vbeta primers together with 13 Jbeta primers. Sequencing used immunoSEQ multiplex PCR; TCRdb keeps in-frame clones, though not all of them. The sample lists approximately 170,000 clones; approximately 71% were seen once. The V gene's germline CDR1 is SQVTM and CDR2 ANQGSEA. The CDR3 consists of 13 residues. On this clone: Its antigen is unidentified.

The specimen was PBMCs. The receptor comes from a woman between 18 and 29 years old in good health and CMV-seropositive. The chain couples TRBV29-1 to TRBJ2-3, with 9 bases matching TRBD2. The CDR3 coding sequence is TGCAGTCGAGCGGGGGGCGAGGGATATACGCAGTATTTT. Its protein is CSRAGGEGYTQYF.